The following is a T cell receptor beta chain sequence with its context. Its antigen remains unidentified. This entry belongs to a study of cytomegalovirus exposure and HLA in healthy donors. Generated by immunoSEQ multiplex PCR, the TCRdb table keeps only in-frame clones and is missing some. The sample has 150,000 to 170,000 clones; about 88% are singletons. Broader study findings: The majority of TCR sequences were rare, yet some public TCRs appeared in many donors. Investigators reported 150 to 200 TCR beta chains as tied to cytomegalovirus. According to a subsequent analysis, TCR clusters identified in the first cohort showed a tendency to co-occur across the 100 to 150 validation repertoires.

The ends lost 2 bases at V and 3 bases at J; junction bases unmatched: 7. Germline assignment: CDR1 MNHNS and CDR2 SASEGT. The CDR3 is 16 amino acids. The receptor's source is a man between 18 and 35 years old in good health and CMV-seropositive. This chain uses TRBV6-1 with TRBJ2-1; 7 nucleotides align to TRBD2. The sequencing input was PBMCs. CDR3 nucleotide sequence: TGTGCCAGCAGTGAAAGGCCCAGCGGGGACTACAATGAGCAGTTCTTC. It codes for CASSERPSGDYNEQFF.